By its share, the clone carrying this T cell receptor (beta chain) is large. Peptide pools at roughly 1 ug/mL each stimulated CFSE-labeled PBMCs over a roughly 6-day culture. The sort collected unfixed, live, CD56-CD19-CD16-CD3+CD4+ CFSE-low proliferating CD4 T cells. The data are from a study of Japanese encephalitis immunity and Zika vaccine responses. Across the study: TCRs were sequenced at week 0, pre-ZPIV, and again at week 52. Weeks 2, 6 and 52 after starting ZPIV were sequenced in flavivirus-naive donors.

A single record per CDR3 protein comes from TCRdb applying MiXCR to the 5' RACE reads. The sample records about 470 distinct CDR3 sequences, 6.5% to 9.5% being singletons. This receptor was identified in an adult man who received an inactivated Zika virus vaccine. Material: antigen-activated CD4+ T cells from blood, cultured, obtained during a Zika inactivated vaccine study.

This CDR3 is CASSRDRSTDTQYF. The CDR3 nucleotides read TGCGCCAGCAGCCGGGACAGAAGCACAGATACGCAGTATTTT. The V call is TRBV10-1, the J call TRBJ2-3; 7 bases align to TRBD1. The CDR3 length is 14 residues. Per germline, CDR1 WNHNN and CDR2 SYGVQD (reference sequence). Unmatched junction bases numbered 3, after V lost 6 bases and J lost 0 bases.